A single sample gave rise to the 5 T cell receptor beta chains below, sequenced in a study of siplizumab effects on memory and regulatory T cells. Generated by immunoSEQ multiplex PCR, the TCRdb table keeps only in-frame clones and is missing some. The sample gives about 94,000 clones, 85% to 95% of which show up once; roughly 0.29% is in the top ten. Source material: non-Treg CD4+ T cells sorted from blood. The receptors stem from a human donor in good health.

In DNA, the CDR3 is TGTGCCAGCAGTCCCCTGCCGGGACAGGGTTCATACGAGCAGTACTTC. Translated, it gives CASSPLPGQGSYEQYF. This sequence joins TRBV6-6 and TRBJ2-7; 9 positions agree with TRBD1. The CDR3 is made up of 16 amino acids. Germline CDR1 and CDR2: MNHNY and SVGAGI (reference sequence). Trimming cost V 5 bases and J 4 bases; bases outside gene matches: 12.

The V gene is TRBV2, the J gene TRBJ2-7; 12 bases are a match to TRBD2. V was pared by 8 bases and J by 2 bases, with 4 bases of the junction left unmatched. The CDR3 totals 14 residues. Germline CDR1 is SNHLY and CDR2 is FYNNEI. In DNA, the CDR3 is TGTGCCAGCCTCGGACTAGCGGGACCCTACGAGCAGTACTTC. Protein product: CASLGLAGPYEQYF.

The chain has TRBV29-1 and TRBJ2-7, with TRBD1 matching 9 bases. The CDR3 totals 14 residues. From germline, CDR1 is SQVTM and CDR2 ANQGSEA. V lost 7 bases and J lost 6; bases outside the gene matches: 13. CDR3 nucleotides: TGCAGCGCGAAACTCGGGACAGGGTCTGTCGAGCAGTACTTC. Translated: CSAKLGTGSVEQYF.

The chain combines TRBV4-1 with TRBJ1-3; no clear D gene. The V and J ends lost 2 bases and 4 bases respectively, with 12 bases between them. This CDR3 has 15 residues. Germline V gene data show CDR1 as MGHRA and CDR2 as YSYEKL. CDR3: CASSQLPQRGNTIYF. CDR3 coding DNA: TGCGCCAGCAGCCAACTTCCCCAGCGGGGAAACACCATATATTTT.

The V and J genes are TRBV5-4 and TRBJ1-3; 7 nucleotides agree with TRBD1. Germline V gene lookup returns CDR1 SGHNT and CDR2 YYREEE (reference sequence). V shed 4 bases and J 0 bases; nucleotides not matched to a gene: 1. The CDR3 consists of 14 residues. The CDR3 loop reads CASSTGASGNTIYF. In DNA form, the CDR3 reads TGTGCCAGCAGCACAGGGGCCTCTGGAAACACCATATATTTT.